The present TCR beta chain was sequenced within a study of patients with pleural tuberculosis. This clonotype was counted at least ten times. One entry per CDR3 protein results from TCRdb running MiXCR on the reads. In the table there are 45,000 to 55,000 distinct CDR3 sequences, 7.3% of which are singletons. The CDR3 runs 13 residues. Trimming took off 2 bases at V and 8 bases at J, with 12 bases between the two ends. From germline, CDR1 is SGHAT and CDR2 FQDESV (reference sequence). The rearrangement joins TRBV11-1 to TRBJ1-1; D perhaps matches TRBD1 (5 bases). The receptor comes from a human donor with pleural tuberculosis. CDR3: CASSLIGESEAFF. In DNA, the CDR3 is TGTGCCAGCAGCTTAATAGGGGAATCGGAAGCTTTCTTT.